Listed here are 7 T cell receptor beta chains from one sample, sequenced in a study of chemoradiotherapy in HPV16-positive cancers. Assay used: immunoSEQ multiplex PCR; TCRdb lists only in-frame clones, some missing. The table has fewer than 20,000 clones, about 73% seen once; the top ten hold 7% to 9%. The input for sequencing was tumor tissue, taken from a patient who underwent chemoradiotherapy. These receptor sequences come from a human donor with HPV-associated anogenital cancer.

The V call is TRBV19, the J call TRBJ2-5; tentatively, D is TRBD1 or TRBD2 (5 bases each). CDR1 is LNHDA and CDR2 is SQIVND in the germline V gene (reference sequence). The length of the CDR3 is 13 residues. Trimming removed 6 bases at V and 7 bases at J, with 15 bases between. In DNA, the CDR3 is TGTGCCAGTAGCACAGGACCGAGGGCGACCCAGTACTTC. This gives the protein CASSTGPRATQYF.

The chain uses TRBV7-3 and TRBJ2-2, with TRBD2 as a possible D gene (6 bases). V was pared by 5 bases and J by 1 base, with 11 bases between. Germline loops: CDR1 SGHTA, CDR2 FQGTGA. The length of the CDR3 is 15 residues. The CDR3 protein is CASSLRRGNTGELFF. CDR3 nucleotides: TGTGCCAGCAGCCTCCGGCGGGGGAACACCGGGGAGCTGTTTTTT.

The chain uses TRBV2 and TRBJ1-2; D not resolved. The CDR3 is made up of 11 amino acids. Trimming took off 8 bases at V and 7 bases at J, with 11 bases between the two ends. Germline V gives CDR1 SNHLY, CDR2 FYNNEI. CDR3 bases: TGTGCCAGCGAGATAGATGGTGGCTACACCTTC. Translated: CASEIDGGYTF.

The chain links TRBV19 to TRBJ2-5; the match to TRBD1 covers 10 bases. Germline V gene data show CDR1 as LNHDA and CDR2 as SQIVND (reference sequence). With V trimmed by 6 bases and J by 4 bases, 5 bases remained unmatched. This CDR3 spans 14 amino acids. CDR3 in amino acids: CASSDRGLGETQYF. CDR3 bases: TGTGCCAGTAGCGACAGGGGGCTTGGAGAGACCCAGTACTTC.

This chain uses TRBV7-3 with TRBJ2-1, with 8 bases aligning to TRBD2. V trimming: 0 bases; J trimming: 6 bases; junction bases outside the gene matches: 7. Germline-derived CDR1 and CDR2 are SGHTA and FQGTGA. The CDR3 loop spans 16 amino acids. The CDR3 DNA reads as TGTGCCAGCAGCTTAACTTCGGGAGGGCCCCCCAATGAGCAGTTCTTC. This codes for CASSLTSGGPPNEQFF.

V gene TRBV7-5 combines with J gene TRBJ2-7; the table's D gene call, TRBD2, was not cross checked with the DNA. TRBV7-5 is a pseudogene locus. The CDR3 is made up of 15 amino acids. CDR3 sequence reads: CVRSLGGRGGYEQYF. As DNA, the CDR3 is TGTGTCAGAAGCTTAGGCGGTCGGGGGGGCTACGAGCAGTACTTC.

The rearrangement joins TRBV7-9 to TRBJ1-2; D uncertain. Trimming stripped 1 base from V and 5 bases from J, with 5 bases between. CDR1 SEHNR and CDR2 FQNEAQ come from the germline V gene (reference sequence). The CDR3 covers 12 residues. The CDR3 region has the DNA TGTGCCAGCAGCTTAGAAAATTATGGCTACACCTTC. Translated, it gives CASSLENYGYTF.